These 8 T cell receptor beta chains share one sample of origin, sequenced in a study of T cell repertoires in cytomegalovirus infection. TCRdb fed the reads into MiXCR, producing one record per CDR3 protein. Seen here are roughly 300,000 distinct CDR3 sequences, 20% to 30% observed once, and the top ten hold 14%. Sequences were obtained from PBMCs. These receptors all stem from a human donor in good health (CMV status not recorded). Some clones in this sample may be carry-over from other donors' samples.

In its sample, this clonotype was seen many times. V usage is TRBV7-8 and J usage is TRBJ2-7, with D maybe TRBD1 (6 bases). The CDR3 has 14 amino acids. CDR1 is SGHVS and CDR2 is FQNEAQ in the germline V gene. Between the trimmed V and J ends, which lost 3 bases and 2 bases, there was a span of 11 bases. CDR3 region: CASSFTGQAYEQYF. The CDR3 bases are TGTGCCAGCAGCTTTACAGGGCAGGCCTACGAGCAGTACTTC.

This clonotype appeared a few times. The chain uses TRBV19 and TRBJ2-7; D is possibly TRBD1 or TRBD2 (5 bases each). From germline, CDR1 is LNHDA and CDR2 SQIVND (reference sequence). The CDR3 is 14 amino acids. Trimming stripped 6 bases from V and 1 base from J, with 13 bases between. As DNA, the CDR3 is TGTGCCAGTAGCCCAACGTGGGGGTCCTACGAGCAGTACTTC. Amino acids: CASSPTWGSYEQYF.

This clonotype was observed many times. CDR3 coding DNA: TGTGCCAGCAGTTCGTATTACAGGGGCTACACCTTC. Protein: CASSSYYRGYTF. J is TRBJ1-2 and V is TRBV7-3; D is perhaps TRBD1 (5 bases). The CDR3 spans 12 residues. V gave up 6 bases and J gave up 8 bases, with 13 bases separating them. In germline, CDR1 is SGHTA, CDR2 FQGTGA.

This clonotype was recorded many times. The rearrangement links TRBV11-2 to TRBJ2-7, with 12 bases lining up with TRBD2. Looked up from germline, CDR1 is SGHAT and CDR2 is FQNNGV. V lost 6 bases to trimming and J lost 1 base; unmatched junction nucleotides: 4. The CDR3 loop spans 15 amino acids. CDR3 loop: CASSPGLAGSYEQYF. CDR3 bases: TGTGCCAGCAGTCCCGGACTAGCGGGATCCTACGAGCAGTACTTC.

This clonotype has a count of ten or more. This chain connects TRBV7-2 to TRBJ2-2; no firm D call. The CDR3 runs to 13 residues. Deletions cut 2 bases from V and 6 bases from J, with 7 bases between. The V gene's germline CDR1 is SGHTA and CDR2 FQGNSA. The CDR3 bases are TGTGCCAGCAGCTTAACCAGGTCCGGGGAGCTGTTTTTT. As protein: CASSLTRSGELFF.

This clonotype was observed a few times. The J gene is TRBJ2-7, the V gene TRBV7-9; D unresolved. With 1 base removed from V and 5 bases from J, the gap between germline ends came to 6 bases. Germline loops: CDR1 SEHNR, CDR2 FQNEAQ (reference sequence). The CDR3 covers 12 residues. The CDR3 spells CASSLGLNEQYF. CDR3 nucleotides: TGTGCCAGCAGCTTAGGTCTGAACGAGCAGTACTTC.

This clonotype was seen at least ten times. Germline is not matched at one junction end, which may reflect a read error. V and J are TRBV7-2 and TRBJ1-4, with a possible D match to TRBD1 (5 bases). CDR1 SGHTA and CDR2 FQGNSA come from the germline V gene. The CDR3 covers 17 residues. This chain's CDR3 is CASSIALDGQNREKLFF. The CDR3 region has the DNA TGTGCCAGCAGCATAGCGTTGGACGGACAAAATCGGGAAAAACTGTTTTTT.

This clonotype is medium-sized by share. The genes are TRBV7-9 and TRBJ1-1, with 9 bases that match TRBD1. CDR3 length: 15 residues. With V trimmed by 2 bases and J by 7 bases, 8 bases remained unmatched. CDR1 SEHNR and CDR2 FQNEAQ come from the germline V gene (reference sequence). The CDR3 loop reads CASSLQQGARDEAFF. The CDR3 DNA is TGTGCCAGCAGCTTACAACAGGGGGCACGTGATGAAGCTTTCTTT.